The T cell receptor (beta chain) under discussion was sequenced for a study of control samples from healthy donors and cancer patients. V was pared by 2 bases and J by 1 base, with 12 bases between. CDR1 and CDR2 (germline): MNHNY, SVGAGI (reference sequence). The length of the CDR3 is 15 residues. Data came from immunoSEQ multiplex PCR; TCRdb stores just in-frame clones and leaves some out. In the table there are over 85,000 clones, under 95% of which are singletons. Sample: blood. The chain is built from TRBV6-6 and TRBJ2-7; D not resolved. The sequence derives from a woman under 30 in good health. This CDR3 is CASSYKGQPSYEQYF. Written as DNA, the CDR3 is TGTGCCAGCAGTTACAAGGGTCAGCCTTCCTACGAGCAGTACTTC.